One and the same sample provided the 26 T cell receptor beta chains below, sequenced in a study of vaccination and CD4 T cells after COVID-19. Antigens of these TCRs are unknown. The Oncomine TCR Beta short-read assay was what sequenced the DNA obtained from cultured CD4+ T cells. TCRdb fed the PCR reads into MiXCR, producing one record per CDR3 protein. The sample has about 17,000 distinct CDR3 sequences, more than 45% seen once; the top ten hold 20% to 25%. Time point here: late sampling 161 to 241 days after vaccination in a few convalescent patients. Treatment here: approximately nine-day PBMC culture with coronavirus spike peptide pools or control peptides (ViraFEST assay). Sequencing was performed on CD4+ T cells from blood, cultured in vitro, taken about 7 months after SARS-CoV-2 vaccination. These receptors originate from a human donor who had recovered from COVID-19.

The chain carries TRBV20-1 and TRBJ1-1; 8 bases match TRBD1. Germline trimming cut 0 bases from V and 4 bases from J; bases unmatched to any gene: 4. Looked up from germline, CDR1 is DFQATT and CDR2 is SNEGSKA (reference sequence). This CDR3 has 14 residues. The chain's CDR3 is CSAREVQGGTEAFF. Written as DNA, the CDR3 is TGCAGTGCTAGAGAGGTACAGGGGGGCACTGAAGCTTTCTTT.

This clonotype has a handful of counts. The CDR3 nucleotides read TGCAGTGCTAGAGATGCTAGTGCCACAGATACGCAGTATTTT. Protein: CSARDASATDTQYF. The chain carries TRBV20-1 and TRBJ2-3, with no clear D. Trimming cost V 0 bases and J 2 bases, with 9 bases left between them. Germline values: CDR1 DFQATT, CDR2 SNEGSKA (reference sequence). The CDR3 is 14 residues long.

The rearrangement joins TRBV2 to TRBJ1-1; possibly TRBD1 for D (6 bases). There are 16 residues in the CDR3. Germline loops: CDR1 SNHLY, CDR2 FYNNEI. V was cut by 7 bases and J by 3 bases, with 21 bases left in between. The DNA for the CDR3 is TGTGCCAGCACTTGGGACACATGGACGGGGTACACTGAAGCTTTCTTT. Translation: CASTWDTWTGYTEAFF. Full variable domain (rest looked up from reference TRBV2 and TRBJ1-1): EPEVTQTPSHQVTQMGQEVILRCVPISNHLYFYWYRQILGQKVEFLVSFYNNEISEKSEIFDDQFSVERPDGSNFTLKIRSTKLEDSAMYFCASTWDTWTGYTEAFFGQGTRLTVV.

The genes are TRBV20-1 and TRBJ2-7, with D tentatively TRBD2 (5 bases). CDR1 and CDR2 from the germline V gene are DFQATT and SNEGSKA (reference sequence). The V gene lost 4 bases and the J gene lost 3 bases, with 10 bases spanning the gap. The CDR3 spans 12 residues. The CDR3 DNA follows: TGCAGTGCTACCGGACTGCGCTACGAGCAGTACTTC. Translating gives CSATGLRYEQYF.

This chain joins TRBV6-1 and TRBJ2-3; D unclear. Germline assignment: CDR1 MNHNS and CDR2 SASEGT. The CDR3 runs 15 residues. V lost 6 bases and J 1 base, leaving 14 bases between the germline ends. The CDR3 sequence is CASRGIQLGTDTQYF. In nucleotides, the CDR3 is TGTGCCAGCAGGGGGATCCAGCTAGGCACAGATACGCAGTATTTT.

The rearrangement joins TRBV5-4 to TRBJ2-3, with 7 bases lining up with TRBD2. The ends lost 5 bases at V and 1 base at J; junction bases unmatched: 4. This CDR3 region has 14 residues. Germline V CDR1 and CDR2: SGHNT, YYREEE (reference sequence). The CDR3 protein is CASSYGLGTDTQYF. The CDR3 DNA reads TGTGCCAGCAGTTACGGACTAGGCACAGATACGCAGTATTTT.

This clonotype was seen a few times. V gene TRBV20-1 combines with J gene TRBJ2-5; the D gene could be TRBD1 or TRBD2 (8 bases each). V lost 5 bases, J lost 4 bases, and 17 bases lay in between. Germline values: CDR1 DFQATT, CDR2 SNEGSKA (reference sequence). The CDR3 covers 14 residues. The CDR3 DNA is TGCAGTGCTGGGACAGGAACTAGCGGAGAGACCCAGTACTTC. The encoded protein is CSAGTGTSGETQYF.

The chain has TRBV20-1 and TRBJ2-3; perhaps TRBD1 as D (6 bases). The germline V gene encodes CDR1 DFQATT and CDR2 SNEGSKA (reference sequence). V was pared by 3 bases and J by 5 bases, with 15 bases between. The CDR3 consists of 14 residues. DNA of the CDR3: TGCAGTGCTAGGGGGGCGCGAGAGAGAGATACGCAGTATTTT. Translated: CSARGARERDTQYF.

This sequence joins TRBV27 and TRBJ2-6, with a weak D call TRBD2 (6 bases). The CDR3 is 17 amino acids. Germline CDR1 reads MNHEY; CDR2 reads SMNVEV (reference sequence). V was cut by 5 bases and J by 4 bases, with 18 bases left in between. CDR3 sequence reads: CASSPTRGGTGANVLTF. The CDR3, as DNA: TGTGCCAGCAGTCCCACCCGTGGAGGGACCGGGGCCAACGTCCTGACTTTC. The full variable domain, in which reference TRBV27 and TRBJ2-6 provide the parts outside the CDR3, is EAQVTQNPRYLITVTGKKLTVTCSQNMNHEYMSWYRQDPGLGLRQIYYSMNVEVTDKGDVPEGYKVSRKEKRNFPLILESPSPNQTSLYFCASSPTRGGTGANVLTFGAGSRLTVL.

V gene TRBV20-1 combines with J gene TRBJ2-1; TRBD1 matches 10 bases. After removal of 0 bases from V and 4 bases from J, the junction contained 9 bases not matched to a gene. The CDR3 spans 17 residues. Per germline, CDR1 DFQATT and CDR2 SNEGSKA (reference sequence). The CDR3 region has the DNA TGCAGTGCTAGAGATCGGGGGACAGGGGTTCTTTACAATGAGCAGTTCTTC. Its protein is CSARDRGTGVLYNEQFF.

V and J are TRBV20-1 and TRBJ2-3, with no clear D. The V and J ends lost 3 bases and 4 bases respectively, with 5 bases between them. Germline-derived CDR1 and CDR2 are DFQATT and SNEGSKA (reference sequence). The CDR3 covers 11 residues. The DNA of the CDR3 is TGCAGTGCTAGTAGTGCAGATACGCAGTATTTT. This encodes CSASSADTQYF.

The V and J genes are TRBV19 and TRBJ2-7; a weak D match, TRBD2 (6 bases). There are 15 residues in the CDR3. Germline CDR1 is LNHDA and CDR2 is SQIVND (reference sequence). Trimming removed 4 bases from V and 4 bases from J, with 17 bases in between. Here the CDR3 DNA reads TGTGCCAGTAGTAACCGGGACTCAGGATATTACGAGCAGTACTTC. Amino acids: CASSNRDSGYYEQYF.

The chain recombines TRBV7-2 with TRBJ2-3; 7 bases match TRBD2. Trimming removed 4 bases from V and 4 bases from J; junction bases left unmatched: 2. This CDR3 is 13 amino acids long. Germline V gene data show CDR1 as SGHTA and CDR2 as FQGNSA. The CDR3 here is CASSSRGADTQYF. Written as DNA, the CDR3 is TGTGCCAGCAGCTCCCGGGGGGCAGATACGCAGTATTTT.

This clonotype has just a few counts. The chain combines TRBV20-1 with TRBJ1-2; 7 positions agree with TRBD1. V trimming: 5 bases; J trimming: 3 bases; junction bases outside the gene matches: 3. CDR1 and CDR2 (germline): DFQATT, SNEGSKA (reference sequence). The CDR3 length is 12 residues. CDR3 DNA sequence: TGCAGTGCTGAGGGGGCGGACTATGGCTACACCTTC. This translates into CSAEGADYGYTF.

The J gene is TRBJ2-7, the V gene TRBV20-1; D might be TRBD2 (6 bases). V lost 0 bases and J lost 3, with 15 bases in between. This CDR3 comprises 15 residues. The germline gives CDR1 DFQATT, CDR2 SNEGSKA (reference sequence). CDR3 DNA sequence: TGCAGTGCTAGAGATTTAACAGCGGGTAACTACGAGCAGTACTTC. It specifies CSARDLTAGNYEQYF.

This clonotype was detected a few times. This chain uses TRBV7-2 with TRBJ2-7; the match to TRBD1 covers 9 bases. Germline CDR1 SGHTA, CDR2 FQGNSA. The CDR3 totals 14 residues. V shed 6 bases and J 2 bases; nucleotides not matched to a gene: 5. The CDR3 here is CASSPGTGPYEQYF. Here the CDR3 DNA reads TGTGCCAGCAGTCCCGGGACAGGGCCCTACGAGCAGTACTTC.

This clonotype was seen a handful of times. V gene TRBV18 combines with J gene TRBJ1-1; D may be TRBD1 (6 bases). The CDR3 contains 16 residues. The germline gives CDR1 KGHSH, CDR2 LQKENI. The germline V and J ends were trimmed by 1 base and 8 bases, with 20 bases remaining between them. In DNA, the CDR3 is TGTGCCAGCTCACCACGGGGGCGCGGGAGCATCAGAGAAGCTTTCTTT. Encoded protein: CASSPRGRGSIREAFF.

This sequence joins TRBV10-3 and TRBJ2-6; D call uncertain. Trimming stripped 11 bases from V and 1 base from J, with 18 bases between. The CDR3 contains 16 residues. Germline CDR1 is ENHRY and CDR2 is SYGVKD. CDR3 DNA: TGTGCCGTCCCGGGTCCTCCCTCTTCTGGGGCCAACGTCCTGACTTTC. Its protein is CAVPGPPSSGANVLTF.

The chain combines TRBV6-1 with TRBJ2-1, with D unclear. The ends were cut back, 1 base at V and 3 bases at J, with 4 bases in the middle. The CDR3 is made up of 13 amino acids. The germline V gene has CDR1 MNHNS and CDR2 SASEGT. The CDR3 nucleotides are TGTGCCAGCAGTGAAGGACTCTACAATGAGCAGTTCTTC. Translated, it gives CASSEGLYNEQFF.

The V and J genes are TRBV20-1 and TRBJ2-1; 11 bases match TRBD1. After removal of 6 bases from V and 4 bases from J, the junction contained 8 bases not matched to a gene. Germline-derived CDR1 and CDR2 are DFQATT and SNEGSKA (reference sequence). This CDR3 comprises 15 residues. The chain's CDR3 is CSALKRDRGYNEQFF. DNA of the CDR3: TGCAGTGCCCTTAAACGGGACAGGGGGTACAATGAGCAGTTCTTC.

This clonotype was found a few times. The chain joins TRBV20-1 to TRBJ2-7; 8 positions match TRBD2. Germline loops: CDR1 DFQATT, CDR2 SNEGSKA (reference sequence). The CDR3 extends over 14 amino acids. V dropped 6 bases and J dropped 6; count of bases not matched to a gene: 13. For the CDR3, the DNA is TGCAGTGCAACGCGGACGGCCACTAGCGGCGAGCAGTACTTC. This codes for CSATRTATSGEQYF.

V gene TRBV2 combines with J gene TRBJ2-3; 16 positions match TRBD2. V trimming: 5 bases; J trimming: 0 bases; junction bases outside the gene matches: 8. This CDR3 is built from 19 residues. Germline V gene sequence: CDR1 SNHLY, CDR2 FYNNEI. The CDR3 bases are TGTGCCAGCAGTCCCCCGTCGGGACTAGCGGGGGGGAGCACAGATACGCAGTATTTT. Translating gives CASSPPSGLAGGSTDTQYF.

V is TRBV20-1 and J is TRBJ2-2; 8 nucleotides align to TRBD1. Germline values: CDR1 DFQATT, CDR2 SNEGSKA (reference sequence). CDR3 length: 18 residues. The V segment lost 3 bases and the J segment 6 bases; nucleotides outside the gene matches: 18. CDR3 residues: CSARGLGTGWSGAGELFF. The CDR3 DNA follows: TGCAGTGCTAGGGGACTGGGGACAGGTTGGAGTGGTGCCGGGGAGCTGTTTTTT.

This chain links TRBV10-3 with TRBJ1-5; a weak D match, TRBD1 (5 bases). This CDR3 comprises 14 residues. Germline V gene data show CDR1 as ENHRY and CDR2 as SYGVKD. The ends were cut back, 2 bases at V and 6 bases at J, with 11 bases in the middle. For the CDR3, the DNA is TGTGCCATCAGTGAGGACAGTAACGGTCAGCCCCAGCATTTT. This codes for CAISEDSNGQPQHF.

The J gene is TRBJ2-7, the V gene TRBV19; 7 bases match TRBD1. V was clipped by 5 bases and J by 3 bases; unmatched bases: 7. The CDR3 extends over 14 amino acids. Looked up from germline, CDR1 is LNHDA and CDR2 is SQIVND (reference sequence). The CDR3 is CASSFGQADYEQYF. The CDR3 DNA follows: TGTGCCAGTAGTTTCGGACAGGCCGACTACGAGCAGTACTTC.

This sequence joins TRBV11-3 and TRBJ1-1; no clear D. The V end lost 3 bases, the J end lost 5 bases, and 10 bases lay between the germline ends. The CDR3 contains 13 residues. Germline-derived CDR1 and CDR2 are SGHNT and YENEEA. CDR3: CASSFRRATEAFF. CDR3 coding DNA: TGTGCCAGCAGCTTTCGAAGGGCGACTGAAGCTTTCTTT.